This TCR beta chain emerged from a study of CD8 T cells in ankylosing spondylitis. MiXCR was run by TCRdb on the 5' RACE reads, yielding one entry per CDR3 protein. Of roughly 700,000 distinct CDR3 sequences listed, over 15% were seen once; the top ten hold approximately 18%. The CDR3 runs to 15 residues. V dropped 0 bases and J dropped 4 bases, with 13 bases sitting between them. Looked up from germline, CDR1 is DFQATT and CDR2 is SNEGSKA (reference sequence). This clonotype was detected ten times or more. The target antigen is unknown. Findings and caveats of the study: Within ankylosing spondylitis blood, a TCR beta motif made up of eight highly homologous variants appeared to be characteristic.

The genes are TRBV20-1 and TRBJ1-5; TRBD1 might be the D (6 bases). The sequence derives from a male donor with ankylosing spondylitis. The sequenced sample consisted of blood, either unsorted or a sorted T cell fraction (not recorded which). CDR3 coding DNA: TGCAGTGCTAGAGAAGGGGGGGGAGGGAATCAGCCCCAGCATTTT. This gives the protein CSAREGGGGNQPQHF.